The 30 T cell receptor beta chains listed next were all sequenced from one sample in a study of cytomegalovirus exposure and HLA in healthy donors. The study ran its PCR with 60 Vbeta and 13 Jbeta primers. Some clones are missing from TCRdb's copy, which holds only in-frame ones; the method was immunoSEQ multiplex PCR. The table has some 150,000 clones, around 79% seen once. The sample was PBMCs. These receptors all stem from a man younger than 40 in good health and CMV-seropositive.

This clone was counted between two and nine times. The V gene is TRBV11-3, the J gene TRBJ2-1, with TRBD2 identical over 13 bases. The junction had 2 bases not matched to a gene; V was cut back by 6 bases and J by 3 bases. The CDR3 runs 15 residues. Germline CDR1 is SGHNT and CDR2 is YENEEA. The CDR3 loop is CASSWTSGSYNEQFF. The CDR3 DNA reads TGTGCCAGCAGTTGGACTAGCGGGAGCTACAATGAGCAGTTCTTC.

The V gene is TRBV28, the J gene TRBJ2-1; no clear D gene. Germline CDR1 is MDHEN and CDR2 is SYDVKM. This CDR3 has 11 amino acids. Trimming took 2 bases from V and 9 from J, leaving 5 bases between them. CDR3 protein: CASSLIAEQFF. DNA of the CDR3: TGTGCCAGCAGTTTAATAGCTGAGCAGTTCTTC.

V usage is TRBV18 and J usage is TRBJ1-2; D may be TRBD1 (6 bases). Germline V gene sequence: CDR1 KGHSH, CDR2 LQKENI. This CDR3 has 16 amino acids. Trimming cost V 1 base and J 1 base, with 13 bases left between them. The CDR3 DNA follows: TGTGCCAGCTCACCACAGTTACAGGGATATAACTATGGCTACACCTTC. It translates to CASSPQLQGYNYGYTF.

The chain joins TRBV5-4 to TRBJ2-3; TRBD2 matches at 8 bases. The CDR3 runs 15 residues. Losses at the gene ends were 2 bases for V and 6 bases for J; bases not matched to a gene: 8. Germline V gives CDR1 SGHNT, CDR2 YYREEE (reference sequence). Here the CDR3 reads CASSLKRETGDTQYF. CDR3 in DNA: TGTGCCAGCAGCTTAAAGCGGGAGACTGGGGATACGCAGTATTTT.

The chain joins TRBV29-1 to TRBJ1-2; 7 positions agree with TRBD1. V was pared by 7 bases and J by 3 bases, with 11 bases of the junction left unmatched. The germline CDR1 and CDR2 sequences are SQVTM and ANQGSEA. This CDR3 comprises 14 residues. The CDR3 here is CSELRGGEDYGYTF. For the CDR3, the DNA is TGCAGCGAACTAAGAGGGGGCGAGGACTATGGCTACACCTTC. Looking up the rest from reference TRBV29-1 and TRBJ1-2 gives the full variable domain: SAVISQKPSRDICQRGTSLTIQCQVDSQVTMMFWYRQQPGQSLTLIATANQGSEATYESGFVIDKFPISRPNLTFSTLTVSNMSPEDSSIYLCSELRGGEDYGYTFGSGTRLTVV.

The chain employs TRBV18 and TRBJ2-5; D unresolved. This CDR3 comprises 11 residues. Germline CDR1 and CDR2: KGHSH and LQKENI. Trimming took 6 bases from V and 5 from J, leaving 7 bases between them. The CDR3 coding sequence is TGTGCCAGCTCCCAAATGGAGACCCAGTACTTC. It specifies CASSQMETQYF.

The J gene is TRBJ1-3, the V gene TRBV5-1; D is ambiguous. Germline V gives CDR1 SGHRS, CDR2 YFSETQ. The CDR3 length is 17 residues. With 2 bases removed from V and 0 bases from J, the gap between germline ends came to 15 bases. The CDR3 DNA reads as TGCGCCAGCAGCTTAAACAGCCCTGCAAGCTCTGGAAACACCATATATTTT. It is translated as CASSLNSPASSGNTIYF. Looking up the rest from reference TRBV5-1 and TRBJ1-3 gives the full variable domain: KAGVTQTPRYLIKTRGQQVTLSCSPISGHRSVSWYQQTPGQGLQFLFEYFSETQRNKGNFPGRFSGRQFSNSRSEMNVSTLELGDSALYLCASSLNSPASSGNTIYFGEGSWLTVV.

This rearrangement joins TRBV30 to TRBJ1-2, with D perhaps TRBD1 (5 bases). Deletions cut 4 bases from V and 5 bases from J, with 5 bases between. There are 10 residues in the CDR3. Germline CDR1 reads GTSNPN; CDR2 reads SVGIG (reference sequence). The CDR3 region is CAWKGYGYTF. CDR3 nucleotide sequence: TGTGCCTGGAAGGGGTATGGCTACACCTTC.

The rearrangement joins TRBV29-1 to TRBJ1-1; 7 bases are shared with TRBD1. The CDR3 has 12 amino acids. J was trimmed by 8 bases and V by 7 bases; bases with no gene match: 10. CDR1 and CDR2 (germline): SQVTM, ANQGSEA. CDR3 amino acids: CSARDSLAEAFF. CDR3 sequence (DNA): TGCAGCGCCCGGGACAGTCTTGCCGAAGCTTTCTTT.

The rearrangement uses TRBV27 and TRBJ1-1, with a weak D call TRBD1 (5 bases). In germline, CDR1 is MNHEY, CDR2 SMNVEV (reference sequence). This CDR3 region has 13 residues. V dropped 4 bases and J dropped 4 bases, with 10 bases sitting between them. The DNA for the CDR3 is TGTGCCAGCAGTTCTGGGAGGGGCACTGAAGCTTTCTTT. Residues: CASSSGRGTEAFF.

This clone has a handful of counts. The J gene is TRBJ1-4, the V gene TRBV5-4, with a weak D call TRBD1 (5 bases). The CDR3 consists of 14 residues. Trimming took off 6 bases at V and 7 bases at J, with 16 bases between the two ends. The germline gives CDR1 SGHNT, CDR2 YYREEE (reference sequence). The CDR3 sequence is CASKGQGLGEKLFF. The CDR3 region has the DNA TGTGCCAGCAAAGGGCAGGGACTTGGTGAAAAACTGTTTTTT.

V gene TRBV6-5 combines with J gene TRBJ1-2; 10 bases align to TRBD1. The J segment lost 8 bases and the V segment lost 3 bases, leaving 9 bases of the junction unmatched. This CDR3 spans 15 amino acids. Germline V gene lookup returns CDR1 MNHEY and CDR2 SVGAGI. CDR3 protein: CASSYPTGTGVGYTF. CDR3 DNA sequence: TGTGCCAGCAGTTATCCCACCGGGACAGGGGTCGGCTACACCTTC.

V is TRBV18 and J is TRBJ1-4, with D possibly matching TRBD1 (5 bases). Per germline, CDR1 KGHSH and CDR2 LQKENI. The CDR3 is 16 amino acids. V was cut by 2 bases and J by 6 bases, with 16 bases left in between. CDR3 nucleotide sequence: TGTGCCAGCTCACCATTTGGGGCAGGGCGAGATGAAAAACTGTTTTTT. As protein: CASSPFGAGRDEKLFF.

This chain connects TRBV6-5 to TRBJ1-1; D not certain. V gave up 0 bases and J gave up 1 base, with 9 bases separating them. Germline V gene lookup returns CDR1 MNHEY and CDR2 SVGAGI. CDR3 size: 15 residues. CDR3 residues: CASSYSGSANTEAFF. In DNA form, the CDR3 reads TGTGCCAGCAGTTACTCAGGTAGCGCGAACACTGAAGCTTTCTTT.

The chain is built from TRBV6-5 and TRBJ1-5, with D perhaps TRBD1 (5 bases). Germline V CDR1 and CDR2: MNHEY, SVGAGI. With 0 bases removed from V and 11 bases from J, the gap between germline ends came to 20 bases. CDR3 size: 16 residues. For the CDR3, the DNA is TGTGCCAGCAGTTACTCCCTCCCTGCGGACGCAGGGACCCAGCATTTT. This translates into CASSYSLPADAGTQHF.

This clone was found once. The J gene is TRBJ1-6, the V gene TRBV19; 9 bases match TRBD1. Germline V lookup: CDR1 LNHDA, CDR2 SQIVND (reference sequence). Germline trimming cut 5 bases from V and 10 bases from J; bases unmatched to any gene: 6. The CDR3 consists of 14 residues. DNA of the CDR3: TGTGCCAGTAGTCTCACAGGGGGCGGGTCACCCCTCCACTTT. Translating it yields CASSLTGGGSPLHF.

The chain couples TRBV5-1 to TRBJ1-4; 7 positions match TRBD1. In germline, CDR1 is SGHRS, CDR2 YFSETQ. V shed 3 bases and J 2 bases; nucleotides not matched to a gene: 7. This CDR3 spans 16 amino acids. Written as DNA, the CDR3 is TGCGCCAGCAGCTCCCTCCCGACAGGGACTAATGAAAAACTGTTTTTT. This gives the protein CASSSLPTGTNEKLFF.

This clone occurred once. The chain joins TRBV4-1 to TRBJ2-2; weak D call: TRBD1 (6 bases). Germline V CDR1 and CDR2: MGHRA, YSYEKL. This CDR3 is built from 14 residues. Trimming removed 4 bases at V and 4 bases at J, with 10 bases between. CDR3 loop: CASSPGQLTGELFF. The DNA of the CDR3 is TGCGCCAGCAGCCCTGGACAGCTCACCGGGGAGCTGTTTTTT.

This clone was found once. The identical CDR3 is also encoded by other nucleotide sequences in the sample. The chain uses TRBV15 and TRBJ2-7; 8 bases are a match to TRBD1. Germline CDR1 reads LNHNV; CDR2 reads YYDKDF (reference sequence). The CDR3 is made up of 14 amino acids. V shed 0 bases, J shed 4 bases, and the junction held 2 bases outside the gene matches. CDR3 sequence: CATSRDRGPYEQYF. DNA of the CDR3: TGTGCCACCAGCAGAGACAGGGGGCCATACGAGCAGTACTTC.

V usage is TRBV7-9 and J usage is TRBJ2-1, with TRBD2 matching over 9 bases. CDR1 SEHNR and CDR2 FQNEAQ come from the germline V gene (reference sequence). V shed 5 bases and J 9 bases; nucleotides not matched to a gene: 17. This CDR3 spans 17 amino acids. In DNA, the CDR3 is TGTGCCAGCAGCCAAAGTAGTCTGGGGACTAGCCTTATTGAGCAGTTCTTC. Translation: CASSQSSLGTSLIEQFF. Drawing the rest from reference TRBV7-9 and TRBJ2-1, the complete variable domain is DTGVSQNPRHKITKRGQNVTFRCDPISEHNRLYWYRQTLGQGPEFLTYFQNEAQLEKSRLLSDRFSAERPKGSFSTLEIQRTEQGDSAMYLCASSQSSLGTSLIEQFFGPGTRLTVL.

The rearrangement links TRBV2 to TRBJ1-5; 7 bases match TRBD1. Germline V gives CDR1 SNHLY, CDR2 FYNNEI. With V trimmed by 5 bases and J by 1 base, 5 bases remained unmatched. This CDR3 is 15 amino acids long. In DNA form, the CDR3 reads TGTGCCAGCAGTAGACAGGGTCAAAGCAATCAGCCCCAGCATTTT. It specifies CASSRQGQSNQPQHF.

In this sample, this clone turned up a few times. The chain combines TRBV5-4 with TRBJ1-2, with 10 bases aligning to TRBD1. Germline CDR1 reads SGHNT; CDR2 reads YYREEE (reference sequence). The CDR3 has 15 residues. The V gene end was trimmed by 3 bases and the J gene end by 4 bases; junction bases not matched to a gene: 6. For the CDR3, the DNA is TGTGCCAGCAGCTCATCGGGACAGGGGATCTATGGCTACACCTTC. As protein: CASSSSGQGIYGYTF.

The chain is built from TRBV30 and TRBJ2-3, with 7 bases matching TRBD2. CDR3 length: 14 amino acids. The J segment lost 3 bases and the V segment lost 4 bases, leaving 7 bases of the junction unmatched. CDR1 and CDR2 (germline): GTSNPN, SVGIG (reference sequence). CDR3 in DNA: TGTGCCTGGACCCCTCCCGGGAGGACAGATACGCAGTATTTT. Protein: CAWTPPGRTDTQYF.

This chain joins TRBV11-2 and TRBJ2-1; D call uncertain. The germline gives CDR1 SGHAT, CDR2 FQNNGV. Trimming left V 4 bases short and J 6 bases short, with 4 bases between. The CDR3 has 11 residues. CDR3 sequence (DNA): TGTGCCAGCAGCTCCATCAATGAGCAGTTCTTC. It is translated as CASSSINEQFF.

J is TRBJ2-1 and V is TRBV28; TRBD2 matches 9 bases. Germline CDR1 is MDHEN and CDR2 is SYDVKM. The J segment lost 7 bases and the V segment lost 3 bases, leaving 7 bases of the junction unmatched. The CDR3 length is 15 residues. CDR3 sequence reads: CASSFAGGLSNEQFF. In nucleotides, the CDR3 is TGTGCCAGCAGTTTCGCGGGAGGGCTCTCTAATGAGCAGTTCTTC.

The chain couples TRBV5-1 to TRBJ2-1; 7 positions match TRBD1. V lost 2 bases, J lost 2 bases, and 4 bases stayed unmatched. The germline V gene has CDR1 SGHRS and CDR2 YFSETQ. This CDR3 spans 15 amino acids. The CDR3: CASSLGTETYNEQFF. The CDR3 DNA reads TGCGCCAGCAGCTTAGGGACAGAAACCTACAATGAGCAGTTCTTC.

This chain uses TRBV18 with TRBJ1-6; D gene uncertain. V was pared by 2 bases and J by 5 bases, with 10 bases between. CDR1 is KGHSH, CDR2 LQKENI, per germline. CDR3 length equals 15 residues. This chain's CDR3 is CASSPSTADNSPLHF. The CDR3 DNA reads TGTGCCAGCTCACCATCAACAGCGGATAATTCACCCCTCCACTTT.

This chain joins TRBV9 and TRBJ2-7, with 9 bases aligning to TRBD1. Germline V gene lookup returns CDR1 SGDLS and CDR2 YYNGEE. The CDR3 is 18 residues long. Losses at the gene ends were 0 bases for V and 3 bases for J; bases not matched to a gene: 13. CDR3 sequence reads: CASSVASGQGKFDYEQYF. DNA for the CDR3: TGTGCCAGCAGCGTAGCTAGCGGACAGGGGAAATTTGACTACGAGCAGTACTTC. Combining the CDR3 with reference TRBV9 and TRBJ2-7 gives the whole variable domain DSGVTQTPKHLITATGQRVTLRCSPRSGDLSVYWYQQSLDQGLQFLIQYYNGEERAKGNILERFSAQQFPDLHSELNLSSLELGDSALYFCASSVASGQGKFDYEQYFGPGTRLTVT.

This chain joins TRBV5-1 and TRBJ2-7; no clear D gene. Deletions cut 4 bases from V and 0 bases from J, with 14 bases between. Looked up from germline, CDR1 is SGHRS and CDR2 is YFSETQ. The CDR3 length is 15 residues. CDR3 sequence: CASSPASVPSYEQYF. Here the CDR3 DNA reads TGCGCCAGCAGCCCCGCCTCGGTCCCCTCCTACGAGCAGTACTTC.

This clone was seen once. V usage is TRBV30 and J usage is TRBJ1-1; D possibly corresponds to TRBD1 (6 bases). In germline, CDR1 is GTSNPN, CDR2 SVGIG (reference sequence). This CDR3 has 13 residues. V was pared by 0 bases and J by 5 bases, with 10 bases between. CDR3 in DNA: TGTGCCTGGAGTGTGGGGGGGCGGACTGAAGCTTTCTTT. It encodes CAWSVGGRTEAFF.